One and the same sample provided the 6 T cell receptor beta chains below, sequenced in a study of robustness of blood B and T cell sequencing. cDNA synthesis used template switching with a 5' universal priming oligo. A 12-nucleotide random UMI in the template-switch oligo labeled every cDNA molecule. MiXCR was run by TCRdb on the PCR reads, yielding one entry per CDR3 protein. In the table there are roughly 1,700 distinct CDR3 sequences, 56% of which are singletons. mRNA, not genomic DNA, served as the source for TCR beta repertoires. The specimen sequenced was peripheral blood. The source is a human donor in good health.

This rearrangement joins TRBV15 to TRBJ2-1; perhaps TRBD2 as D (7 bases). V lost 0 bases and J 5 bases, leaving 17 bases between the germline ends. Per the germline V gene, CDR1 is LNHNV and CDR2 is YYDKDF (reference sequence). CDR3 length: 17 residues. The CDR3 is CATSRDPGGRGHNEQFF. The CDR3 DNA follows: TGTGCCACCAGCAGAGACCCCGGGGGGCGGGGCCACAATGAGCAGTTCTTC. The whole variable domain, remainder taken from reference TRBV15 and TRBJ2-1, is DAMVIQNPRYQVTQFGKPVTLSCSQTLNHNVMYWYQQKSSQAPKLLFHYYDKDFNNEADTPDNFQSRRPNTSFCFLDIRSPGLGDTAMYLCATSRDPGGRGHNEQFFGPGTRLTVL.

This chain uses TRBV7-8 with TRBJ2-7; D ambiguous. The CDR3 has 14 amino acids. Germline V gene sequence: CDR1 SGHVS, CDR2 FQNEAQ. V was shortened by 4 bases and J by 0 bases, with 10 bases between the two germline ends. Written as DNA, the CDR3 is TGTGCCAGCAGCTCCCCCATGAGCTCCTACGAGCAGTACTTC. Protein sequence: CASSSPMSSYEQYF.

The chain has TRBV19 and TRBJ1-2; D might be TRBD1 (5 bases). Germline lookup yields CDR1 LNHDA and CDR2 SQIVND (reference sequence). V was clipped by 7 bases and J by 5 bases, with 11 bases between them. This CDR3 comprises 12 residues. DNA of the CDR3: TGTGCCAGTACCACCGGGGGTTATGGCTACACCTTC. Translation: CASTTGGYGYTF.

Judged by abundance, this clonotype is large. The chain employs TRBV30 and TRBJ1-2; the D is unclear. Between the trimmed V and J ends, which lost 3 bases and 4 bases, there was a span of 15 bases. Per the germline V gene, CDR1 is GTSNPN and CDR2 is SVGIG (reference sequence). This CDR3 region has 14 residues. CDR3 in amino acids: CAWRYAFSSYGYTF. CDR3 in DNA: TGTGCCTGGAGATATGCCTTCTCCTCCTATGGCTACACCTTC.

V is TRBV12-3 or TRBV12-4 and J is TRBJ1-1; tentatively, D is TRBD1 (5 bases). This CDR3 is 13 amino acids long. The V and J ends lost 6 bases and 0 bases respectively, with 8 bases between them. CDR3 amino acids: CASRGPMNTEAFF. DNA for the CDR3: TGTGCCAGCAGGGGACCTATGAACACTGAAGCTTTCTTT.

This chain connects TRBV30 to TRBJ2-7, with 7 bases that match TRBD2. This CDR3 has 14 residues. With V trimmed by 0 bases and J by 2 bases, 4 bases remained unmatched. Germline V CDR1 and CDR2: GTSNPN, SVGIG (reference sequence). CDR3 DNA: TGTGCCTGGAGTGTTCAGGGAGGGGCCTACGAGCAGTACTTC. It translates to CAWSVQGGAYEQYF.